The T cell receptor (beta chain) described here comes from a study of blood T cell repertoires in COVID-19. Study-wide context: PBMCs, B-cell-depleted T cells, or T cells were the source of the cDNA or gDNA that made up the material.

The CDR3 has 14 residues. Unmatched junction bases numbered 6, after V lost 5 bases and J lost 2 bases. The germline V gene encodes CDR1 KGHSH and CDR2 LQKENI. Sequenced by immunoSEQ multiplex PCR; TCRdb stores in-frame clones only, minus some. The data show roughly 150,000 clones, 79% seen once. Participant ages covered roughly 18 to 89 years across 24 US areas. The specimen sequenced was PBMCs or T cells enriched from blood (not recorded which). This chain joins TRBV18 and TRBJ2-7; 7 bases agree with TRBD1. This TCR came from a woman in her 70s in a cohort exposed to, infected with or recovered from COVID-19 (not recorded which). The CDR3, as DNA: TGTGCCAGCTCAACGCGACAGGGCCCCTACGAGCAGTACTTC. The encoded protein is CASSTRQGPYEQYF.